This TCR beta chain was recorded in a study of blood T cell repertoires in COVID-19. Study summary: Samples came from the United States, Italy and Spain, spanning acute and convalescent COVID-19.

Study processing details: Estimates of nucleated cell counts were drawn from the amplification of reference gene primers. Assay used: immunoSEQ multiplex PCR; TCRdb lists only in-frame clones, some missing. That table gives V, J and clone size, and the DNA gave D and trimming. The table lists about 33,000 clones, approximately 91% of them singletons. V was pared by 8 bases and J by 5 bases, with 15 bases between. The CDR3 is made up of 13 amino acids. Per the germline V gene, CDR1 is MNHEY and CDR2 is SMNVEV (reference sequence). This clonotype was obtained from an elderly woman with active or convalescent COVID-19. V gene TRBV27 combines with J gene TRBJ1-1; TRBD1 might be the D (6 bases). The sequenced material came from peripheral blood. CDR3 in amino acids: CASLQQGRTEAFF. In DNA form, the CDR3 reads TGTGCCAGCCTACAACAGGGAAGAACTGAAGCTTTCTTT.